Listed here are 12 T cell receptor beta chains from one sample, sequenced in a study of cytomegalovirus exposure and HLA in healthy donors. Profiled with immunoSEQ multiplex PCR; TCRdb holds only in-frame clones, not every one. This table has 150,000 to 200,000 clones, 84% appearing once. The sample was PBMCs. These receptors all come from a man aged 25-45 years in good health and CMV-seropositive.

This chain uses TRBV7-6 with TRBJ2-1, with 8 bases aligning to TRBD2. Per germline, CDR1 SGHVS and CDR2 FNYEAQ. J gave up 7 bases and V 5 bases, and 10 bases lay outside the gene matches. This CDR3 contains 15 residues. DNA of the CDR3: TGTGCCAGCAGCGCGGTAGCGGGACGGGCGAATGAGCAGTTCTTC. Its translation is CASSAVAGRANEQFF.

This rearrangement joins TRBV7-8 to TRBJ2-7; 9 bases agree with TRBD2. From germline, CDR1 is SGHVS and CDR2 FQNEAQ. This CDR3 has 18 residues. V shed 2 bases, J shed 0 bases, and the junction held 11 bases outside the gene matches. CDR3: CASSLNLPSGVSSYEQYF. The CDR3 coding sequence is TGTGCCAGCAGCTTAAACCTACCTAGCGGGGTGAGCTCCTACGAGCAGTACTTC.

The chain combines TRBV7-3 with TRBJ2-1; 8 nucleotides line up with TRBD2. The germline V gene encodes CDR1 SGHTA and CDR2 FQGTGA. Unmatched junction bases numbered 18, after V lost 5 bases and J lost 6 bases. The CDR3 covers 18 residues. The chain's CDR3 is CASSNSGGPPLEGNEQFF. CDR3 sequence (DNA): TGTGCCAGCAGCAACAGCGGGGGCCCTCCCTTGGAGGGCAATGAGCAGTTCTTC.

This chain connects TRBV5-1 to TRBJ2-2, with TRBD2 matching 9 bases. Germline lookup yields CDR1 SGHRS and CDR2 YFSETQ. This CDR3 is built from 17 residues. Trimming cost V 0 bases and J 7 bases; bases outside gene matches: 10. The CDR3 loop is CASSLAFAGGPSGELFF. The CDR3 nucleotides are TGCGCCAGCAGCTTGGCCTTTGCGGGAGGGCCTAGCGGGGAGCTGTTTTTT.

The chain employs TRBV6-5 and TRBJ2-5, with D perhaps TRBD2 (6 bases). Looked up from germline, CDR1 is MNHEY and CDR2 is SVGAGI. V gave up 6 bases and J gave up 4 bases, with 18 bases separating them. CDR3 length equals 15 residues. The chain's CDR3 is CASRVSGSRGETQYF. DNA for the CDR3: TGTGCCAGCAGGGTTAGCGGATCGAGGGGAGAGACCCAGTACTTC.

V is TRBV7-9 and J is TRBJ2-5; 10 bases map to TRBD1. V was clipped by 4 bases and J by 4 bases; unmatched bases: 6. The CDR3 spans 15 residues. Per germline, CDR1 SEHNR and CDR2 FQNEAQ (reference sequence). This CDR3 reads CASSSGTGVIETQYF. CDR3 bases: TGTGCCAGCAGCTCGGGGACAGGGGTAATAGAGACCCAGTACTTC. The full variable domain, completed using reference TRBV7-9 and TRBJ2-5, is DTGVSQNPRHKITKRGQNVTFRCDPISEHNRLYWYRQTLGQGPEFLTYFQNEAQLEKSRLLSDRFSAERPKGSFSTLEIQRTEQGDSAMYLCASSSGTGVIETQYFGPGTRLLVL.

This clone was recorded once. The genes are TRBV9 and TRBJ2-5; TRBD1 is a possible D gene (6 bases). This CDR3 is 14 amino acids long. Germline CDR1 reads SGDLS; CDR2 reads YYNGEE. V dropped 3 bases and J dropped 5 bases, with 14 bases sitting between them. The CDR3 spells CASSDSRGGETQYF. DNA of the CDR3: TGTGCCAGCAGCGACTCCAGGGGTGGTGAGACCCAGTACTTC.

The rearrangement joins TRBV2 to TRBJ2-7, with 8 bases lining up with TRBD1. The CDR3 is made up of 15 amino acids. Germline values: CDR1 SNHLY, CDR2 FYNNEI. CDR3 amino acids: CTYTPRDRIHYEQYF. CDR3 sequence (DNA): TGTACCTATACACCCCGGGACAGGATTCATTACGAGCAGTACTTC.

The CDR3 sequence is CASSFQANTEAFF. The DNA for the CDR3 is TGTGCCAGCAGTTTCCAGGCTAACACTGAAGCTTTCTTT. The V and J genes are TRBV6-5 and TRBJ1-1, with D unresolved. Trimming took 4 bases from V and 2 from J, leaving 8 bases between them. The CDR3 contains 13 residues. In germline, CDR1 is MNHEY, CDR2 SVGAGI.

The chain is built from TRBV28 and TRBJ2-7, with 7 bases aligning to TRBD1. In germline, CDR1 is MDHEN, CDR2 SYDVKM. This CDR3 is 14 amino acids long. V dropped 5 bases and J dropped 2; count of bases not matched to a gene: 6. The CDR3 sequence: CASSIPGQTYEQYF. The CDR3 coding sequence is TGTGCCAGCAGTATTCCGGGACAGACCTACGAGCAGTACTTC.

The V call is TRBV28, the J call TRBJ2-1; D not resolved. V dropped 3 bases and J dropped 4 bases, with 16 bases sitting between them. In germline, CDR1 is MDHEN, CDR2 SYDVKM. The CDR3 runs 16 residues. The CDR3 protein is CASSFHGSAEYNEQFF. CDR3 bases: TGTGCCAGCAGTTTTCATGGTAGTGCCGAGTACAATGAGCAGTTCTTC.

The gene calls are TRBV6-6 and TRBJ1-1; no reliable D call. The V end lost 9 bases, the J end lost 2 bases, and 19 bases lay between the germline ends. The length of the CDR3 is 15 residues. The germline V gene encodes CDR1 MNHNY and CDR2 SVGAGI (reference sequence). CDR3 loop: CASSRGLGSNTEAFF. In nucleotides, the CDR3 is TGTGCCAGTTCGCGGGGATTAGGCTCAAACACTGAAGCTTTCTTT.